One sample yielded the 20 T cell receptor beta chains listed below, sequenced in a study of CD8 T cells in ankylosing spondylitis. Study-wide points: It appeared that ankylosing spondylitis blood was characterized by a TCR beta motif of several highly homologous variants.

No antigen has been assigned to these receptors. TCRdb re-derived calls from the 5' RACE reads in MiXCR, one entry per CDR3 protein. The sample includes 450,000 or so distinct CDR3 sequences, roughly 27% of them seen just once. Sequenced material: blood, either unsorted or a sorted T cell fraction (not recorded which). The receptors stem from a male donor with ankylosing spondylitis.

This clonotype was seen a few times. The chain joins TRBV12-5 to TRBJ1-1, with a tentative D call TRBD1 (6 bases). The CDR3 has 14 amino acids. Germline V gives CDR1 LGHNT, CDR2 FRNRAP. The V end was cut by 3 bases, the J end by 2 bases, with 10 bases between. CDR3 in amino acids: CASGLGGFNTEAFF. CDR3 coding DNA: TGTGCTAGTGGTTTAGGGGGTTTTAACACTGAAGCTTTCTTT.

The chain joins TRBV4-1 to TRBJ1-2; no firm D call. Trimming pared 6 bases from V and 7 bases from J, leaving 15 bases between. The CDR3 totals 13 residues. The germline V gene encodes CDR1 MGHRA and CDR2 YSYEKL. Here the CDR3 reads CASSFGPLGGYTF. The CDR3 DNA reads as TGCGCCAGCAGTTTCGGACCCCTTGGTGGCTACACCTTC.

This clonotype was detected only a few times. This chain uses TRBV10-3 with TRBJ2-1; unclear D gene. This CDR3 contains 15 residues. Deletions cut 4 bases from V and 8 bases from J, with 18 bases between. Germline V CDR1 and CDR2: ENHRY, SYGVKD. CDR3 nucleotides: TGTGCCATCAGTGCGGCTAGGCCAGAGGTAGATGAGCAGTTCTTC. This gives the protein CAISAARPEVDEQFF.

The rearrangement links TRBV5-4 to TRBJ2-7; tentative D call: TRBD1 (5 bases). CDR1 SGHNT and CDR2 YYREEE come from the germline V gene (reference sequence). This CDR3 has 13 residues. The V end lost 1 base, the J end lost 2 bases, and 7 bases lay between the germline ends. The CDR3 DNA sequence: TGTGCCAGCAGCTTGAAGGGGACCTACGAGCAGTACGTC. Its translation is CASSLKGTYEQYV.

The genes are TRBV2 and TRBJ2-6; D gene unclear. Germline V CDR1 and CDR2: SNHLY, FYNNEI. The ends were cut back, 1 base at V and 2 bases at J, with 6 bases in the middle. There are 15 residues in the CDR3. CDR3 loop: CASSEDETGANVLTF. The DNA of the CDR3 is TGTGCCAGCAGTGAAGATGAAACTGGGGCCAACGTCCTGACTTTC.

The sample holds a few counts of this clonotype. A much bigger clone sits one base away, suggesting this may be a read error. The V gene is TRBV5-4, the J gene TRBJ2-3; D remains ambiguous. The V and J ends lost 5 bases and 2 bases respectively, with 6 bases between them. The CDR3 length is 12 residues. In germline, CDR1 is SGHNT, CDR2 YYREEE (reference sequence). The CDR3, as DNA: TGTGCCAGCAGGCAGAACACAGATACGCAGTATTTT. Protein product: CASRQNTDTQYF.

The chain combines TRBV24-1 with TRBJ2-7; TRBD1 or TRBD2 may be the D gene (5 bases each). The CDR3 covers 13 residues. Trimming stripped 4 bases from V and 3 bases from J, with 9 bases between. The germline V gene has CDR1 KGHDR and CDR2 SFDVKD. The CDR3 loop reads CATSDGTFYEQYF. Written as DNA, the CDR3 is TGTGCCACCAGTGACGGGACCTTCTACGAGCAGTACTTC.

This clonotype was counted between two and nine times. This chain links TRBV5-1 with TRBJ2-1, with 7 bases aligning to TRBD2. Germline V CDR1 and CDR2: SGHRS, YFSETQ. The CDR3 contains 15 residues. Trimming cost V 5 bases and J 4 bases; bases outside gene matches: 9. The CDR3 nucleotides read TGCGCCAGCAGGCCTGGTCCTAGCGGATACAATGAGCAGTTCTTC. It specifies CASRPGPSGYNEQFF.

The V gene is TRBV15, the J gene TRBJ1-3; D not certain. The CDR3 is 15 amino acids. Germline V gene data show CDR1 as LNHNV and CDR2 as YYDKDF (reference sequence). The V gene lost 0 bases and the J gene lost 2 bases, with 8 bases spanning the gap. CDR3 protein: CATSREKTAGNTIYF. CDR3 in DNA: TGTGCCACCAGCAGAGAAAAAACAGCTGGAAACACCATATATTTT.

This clonotype has only a few counts. This rearrangement joins TRBV7-2 to TRBJ1-2; D is possibly TRBD1 (6 bases). In germline, CDR1 is SGHTA, CDR2 FQGNSA. This CDR3 spans 13 amino acids. The V and J ends lost 6 bases and 4 bases respectively, with 12 bases between them. CDR3 DNA sequence: TGTGCCAGCAGTTGGGAACAGGGCTATGGCTACACCTTC. This sequence encodes CASSWEQGYGYTF.

Only a few counts were recorded for this clonotype. The J gene is TRBJ2-7, the V gene TRBV7-2, with a possible D match to TRBD1 (5 bases). The CDR3 consists of 13 residues. Germline assignment: CDR1 SGHTA and CDR2 FQGNSA. Trimming pared 1 base from V and 6 bases from J, leaving 10 bases between. CDR3: CASSLDPQGEQYV. CDR3 bases: TGTGCCAGCAGCTTAGACCCTCAGGGCGAGCAGTACGTC.

V and J are TRBV5-5 and TRBJ2-7; 9 nucleotides agree with TRBD1. The CDR3 is 15 amino acids. Trimming removed 6 bases from V and 0 bases from J; junction bases left unmatched: 7. Germline-derived CDR1 and CDR2 are SGHKS and YYEKEE (reference sequence). Here the CDR3 reads CASTRRTGASYEQYF. The DNA of the CDR3 is TGTGCCAGCACCCGTAGGACAGGGGCCTCCTACGAGCAGTACTTC.

The chain has TRBV12-3 or TRBV12-4 and TRBJ2-3; perhaps TRBD1 as D (6 bases). The CDR3 is 15 amino acids. V was cut by 4 bases and J by 11 bases, with 22 bases left in between. This CDR3 reads CASSSYTRTARGQYF. The CDR3 DNA follows: TGTGCCAGCAGTTCCTATACCCGGACAGCCCGGGGGCAGTATTTT.

This clonotype was observed a few times. The chain uses TRBV10-3 and TRBJ1-4; no definite D call. This CDR3 has 15 residues. Trimming shortened V by 3 bases and J by 5 bases, and 13 bases separated the two germline ends. From germline, CDR1 is ENHRY and CDR2 SYGVKD. CDR3 region: CAISDERELNEKLFF. The CDR3 DNA reads as TGTGCCATCAGTGATGAAAGGGAGCTCAATGAAAAACTGTTTTTT.

CDR3 in amino acids: CASSPVGRGETQYF. The CDR3 nucleotides are TGTGCCAGCAGCCCGGTGGGGCGTGGGGAGACCCAGTACTTC. The genes are TRBV5-6 and TRBJ2-5; a weak D match, TRBD1 (5 bases). The CDR3 is made up of 14 amino acids. Germline CDR1 and CDR2: SGHDT and YYEEEE. The ends were cut back, 4 bases at V and 5 bases at J, with 15 bases in the middle.

This clonotype came up once. This sequence joins TRBV11-2 and TRBJ1-3, with D unresolved. Germline CDR1 is SGHAT and CDR2 is FQNNGV. With 5 bases removed from V and 3 bases from J, the gap between germline ends came to 14 bases. This CDR3 has 15 amino acids. The CDR3 protein is CASSRPGGIGNTIYF. CDR3 DNA sequence: TGTGCCAGCAGCCGACCCGGCGGAATTGGAAACACCATATATTTT.

This clonotype was observed a handful of times. V and J are TRBV20-1 and TRBJ2-3; 14 positions match TRBD2. In germline, CDR1 is DFQATT, CDR2 SNEGSKA (reference sequence). J gave up 1 base and V 4 bases, and 10 bases lay outside the gene matches. The CDR3 is made up of 18 amino acids. The CDR3 region is CSAKVGLAGVIGTDTQYF. DNA of the CDR3: TGCAGTGCTAAAGTGGGACTAGCGGGAGTTATCGGCACAGATACGCAGTATTTT.

This clonotype came up a few times. This sequence joins TRBV12-3 or TRBV12-4 and TRBJ1-1, with 7 bases that match TRBD1. The V and J ends lost 5 bases and 7 bases, in that order; junction bases with no gene match: 7. The CDR3 extends over 13 amino acids. CDR3 in DNA: TGTGCCAGCAGTGGTACCCGACAGGGTGAAGCTTTCTTT. This gives the protein CASSGTRQGEAFF.

The V call is TRBV6-1, the J call TRBJ1-5; D unresolved. Germline V gives CDR1 MNHNS, CDR2 SASEGT. Trimming pared 10 bases from V and 3 bases from J, leaving 16 bases between. CDR3 length equals 14 residues. The CDR3 nucleotides read TGTGCCACCACCCCCCAGCAACCCAATCAGCCCCAGCATTTT. Its translation is CATTPQQPNQPQHF.

This clonotype was counted between two and nine times. V usage is TRBV2 and J usage is TRBJ2-7; D may be TRBD2 (5 bases). The CDR3 spans 12 residues. V was clipped by 6 bases and J by 4 bases, with 10 bases between them. From germline, CDR1 is SNHLY and CDR2 FYNNEI. CDR3 DNA: TGTGCCAGCAGGGACTTAGGGTACGAGCAGTACTTC. As protein: CASRDLGYEQYF.